The 14 T cell receptor beta chains presented below share a single source sample, sequenced in a study of shared clonotypes between healthy human individuals. Clones were sequenced by immunoSEQ multiplex PCR, and TCRdb holds only the in-frame ones, with some missing. Here the sample spans some 2,500,000 clones, 80% to 95% being singletons. The sequenced material came from naive CD4+ T cells from PBMCs. The subset here: CD45RA+ positively selected. The receptors come from a man between 18 and 35 years old in good health. Some clones in this sample may be carry-over from other donors' samples.

The chain links TRBV27 to TRBJ2-7; TRBD2 aligns across 14 bases. The CDR3 loop spans 15 amino acids. CDR1 is MNHEY and CDR2 is SMNVEV in the germline V gene (reference sequence). Unmatched junction bases numbered 13, after V lost 6 bases and J lost 12 bases. CDR3 DNA sequence: TGTGCCAGCAGAGCCGCCGGGACTAGCGGGAGAAAAACGTACTTC. It is translated as CASRAAGTSGRKTYF.

The gene calls are TRBV27 and TRBJ2-7; TRBD2 agrees at 12 bases. The length of the CDR3 is 19 residues. Trimming cost V 3 bases and J 3 bases; bases outside gene matches: 15. Germline CDR1 MNHEY, CDR2 SMNVEV (reference sequence). The DNA of the CDR3 is TGTGCCAGCAGTTTCAGGGAGACCTCTAGGACTAGCGGGGTCTACGAGCAGTACTTC. It specifies CASSFRETSRTSGVYEQYF.

This chain joins TRBV5-1 and TRBJ2-2, with 9 bases lining up with TRBD1. The ends lost 4 bases at V and 7 bases at J; junction bases unmatched: 5. Looked up from germline, CDR1 is SGHRS and CDR2 is YFSETQ. This CDR3 has 14 residues. The CDR3 loop reads CASSPGQGHGELFF. The CDR3 coding sequence is TGCGCCAGCAGCCCGGGACAGGGACACGGGGAGCTGTTTTTT.

The V call is TRBV7-8, the J call TRBJ1-5; a weak D match, TRBD1 (5 bases). V was pared by 2 bases and J by 1 base, with 15 bases between. The CDR3 runs 17 residues. Germline-derived CDR1 and CDR2 are SGHVS and FQNEAQ. CDR3 loop: CASSLSRGVMSNQPQHF. The CDR3 DNA sequence: TGTGCCAGCAGCTTATCCCGAGGGGTTATGAGCAATCAGCCCCAGCATTTT. The full variable domain, with the rest looked up from reference TRBV7-8 and TRBJ1-5, is GAGVSQSPRYKVAKRGQDVALRCDPISGHVSLFWYQQALGQGPEFLTYFQNEAQLDKSGLPSDRFFAERPEGSVSTLKIQRTQQEDSAVYLCASSLSRGVMSNQPQHFGDGTRLSIL.

The rearrangement joins TRBV5-4 to TRBJ1-2; D gene uncertain. The CDR3 runs to 15 residues. In germline, CDR1 is SGHNT, CDR2 YYREEE (reference sequence). Trimming pared 4 bases from V and 2 bases from J, leaving 15 bases between. CDR3 amino acids: CASSPFVAVNYGYTF. The CDR3 DNA follows: TGTGCCAGCAGCCCTTTCGTCGCAGTGAACTATGGCTACACCTTC.

The chain employs TRBV4-1 and TRBJ2-7; 9 bases align to TRBD2. This CDR3 has 16 amino acids. Germline CDR1 and CDR2: MGHRA and YSYEKL. V lost 2 bases, J lost 4 bases, and 9 bases stayed unmatched. The CDR3 here is CASSQLGLANPYEQYF. For the CDR3, the DNA is TGCGCCAGCAGCCAACTTGGACTAGCGAACCCTTACGAGCAGTACTTC.

A word on this clone: Distinct nucleotide sequences in the sample also encode this CDR3. The rearrangement uses TRBV5-4 and TRBJ2-1, with 8 nucleotides matching TRBD1. The trim removed 1 base at V and 4 bases at J, leaving 4 bases unmatched. CDR1 and CDR2 (germline): SGHNT, YYREEE (reference sequence). The CDR3 spans 15 residues. This chain's CDR3 is CASSLRQGAYNEQFF. As DNA, the CDR3 is TGTGCCAGCAGCTTGAGGCAGGGGGCGTACAATGAGCAGTTCTTC.

The genes are TRBV7-9 and TRBJ1-2, with D tentatively TRBD1 (6 bases). The V gene's germline CDR1 is SEHNR and CDR2 FQNEAQ (reference sequence). The germline V and J ends were trimmed by 5 bases and 8 bases, with 21 bases remaining between them. The CDR3 loop spans 15 amino acids. The CDR3 is CASSPEGGVGLGYTF. The CDR3 nucleotides read TGTGCCAGCAGCCCCGAAGGGGGGGTTGGGTTGGGCTACACCTTC. Supplemented by reference TRBV7-9 and TRBJ1-2, the full variable domain reads DTGVSQNPRHKITKRGQNVTFRCDPISEHNRLYWYRQTLGQGPEFLTYFQNEAQLEKSRLLSDRFSAERPKGSFSTLEIQRTEQGDSAMYLCASSPEGGVGLGYTFGSGTRLTVV.

This chain links TRBV5-1 with TRBJ2-7; the match to TRBD1 covers 10 bases. The CDR3 length is 16 residues. J was trimmed by 1 base and V by 4 bases; bases with no gene match: 8. Germline assignment: CDR1 SGHRS and CDR2 YFSETQ. The CDR3 spells CASSPVPGQGSYEQYF. The DNA for the CDR3 is TGCGCCAGCAGCCCCGTGCCGGGACAGGGGTCCTACGAGCAGTACTTC.

The chain is built from TRBV7-9 and TRBJ2-3; D is possibly TRBD1 (5 bases). Trimming shortened V by 2 bases and J by 1 base, and 13 bases separated the two germline ends. CDR3 length: 16 residues. Germline values: CDR1 SEHNR, CDR2 FQNEAQ (reference sequence). CDR3 in DNA: TGTGCCAGCAGCTTATATGTACAGGCACGCACAGATACGCAGTATTTT. This sequence encodes CASSLYVQARTDTQYF.

V is TRBV19 and J is TRBJ2-2; the D gene is possibly TRBD2 (6 bases). The V end lost 6 bases, the J end lost 4 bases, and 15 bases lay between the germline ends. This CDR3 region has 15 residues. Germline V gene data show CDR1 as LNHDA and CDR2 as SQIVND (reference sequence). The CDR3 loop is CASSAAGTRTGELFF. As DNA, the CDR3 is TGTGCCAGTAGCGCAGCCGGGACTCGCACCGGGGAGCTGTTTTTT.

CDR3 DNA sequence: TGTGCCTGGAGTTCGACTAGCGGGAGGGAGACCCAGTACTTC. Translation gives CAWSSTSGRETQYF. This chain links TRBV30 with TRBJ2-5; 13 bases agree with TRBD2. CDR1 is GTSNPN, CDR2 SVGIG, per germline (reference sequence). The CDR3 sequence is 14 residues long. V gave up 2 bases and J gave up 5 bases; unmatched junction bases: 2.

The rearrangement joins TRBV7-2 to TRBJ1-2; D is perhaps TRBD1 (6 bases). Germline V CDR1 and CDR2: SGHTA, FQGNSA. Trimming removed 3 bases at V and 5 bases at J, with 13 bases between. This CDR3 comprises 14 residues. In DNA form, the CDR3 reads TGTGCCAGCAGCTTCTCGGGGGCTGGGTATGGCTACACCTTC. Residues: CASSFSGAGYGYTF.

This clone has a handful of counts. The V gene is TRBV30, the J gene TRBJ1-1, with D hard to call. This CDR3 comprises 15 residues. Germline values: CDR1 GTSNPN, CDR2 SVGIG (reference sequence). Trimming shortened V by 3 bases and J by 0 bases, and 14 bases separated the two germline ends. Here the CDR3 reads CAWRSSGTLNTEAFF. The CDR3 DNA follows: TGTGCCTGGAGGAGCTCGGGTACCCTGAACACTGAAGCTTTCTTT.